This entry lists 8 T cell receptor beta chains sequenced from one sample in a study of metastatic and nonmetastatic thyroid tumors. TCRdb re-called clones via MiXCR from the PCR reads. In the table there are 15,000 to 20,000 clones, roughly 22% of which are singletons. There were no patients who had received any treatment before thyroid surgery. Material: adjacent normal tissue. The receptors shown here come from a female donor with papillary thyroid cancer or a benign thyroid nodule (not recorded which). Some clones in this sample may be carry-over from other donors' samples.

As for this clone: A much larger clone differs by one base, so this may be a read error. The chain employs TRBV4-1 and TRBJ2-2; tentatively, D is TRBD1 (6 bases). The V and J ends lost 7 bases and 6 bases respectively, with 15 bases between them. CDR1 MGHRA and CDR2 YSYEKL come from the germline V gene. This CDR3 has 14 amino acids. In nucleotides, the CDR3 is TGCGCCAGCATCCAGCACAGGGATGCCGGGGAGCTGTTTTTT. Its translation is CASIQHRDAGELFF.

This clone was counted only a few times. This chain links TRBV2 with TRBJ1-3, with D possibly TRBD1 on 5 matching bases. Germline CDR1 and CDR2: SNHLY and FYNNEI. The CDR3 runs 13 residues. Trimming removed 8 bases from V and 4 bases from J, with 12 bases in between. CDR3 sequence: CASGSRGGNTIYF. The CDR3 nucleotides read TGTGCCAGCGGCTCGAGGGGCGGAAACACCATATATTTT.

V usage is TRBV18 and J usage is TRBJ2-3; a weak D match, TRBD2 (6 bases). V was shortened by 6 bases and J by 0 bases, with 13 bases between the two germline ends. CDR1 is KGHSH, CDR2 LQKENI, per germline. CDR3 size: 15 residues. The CDR3 protein is CASSPDYLSTDTQYF. The CDR3 DNA reads as TGTGCCAGCTCCCCGGACTACCTTAGCACAGATACGCAGTATTTT.

This chain connects TRBV20-1 to TRBJ1-4; no clear D. The CDR3 totals 12 residues. V shed 1 base and J shed 7 bases, with 7 bases lying between them. Per the germline V gene, CDR1 is DFQATT and CDR2 is SNEGSKA (reference sequence). The CDR3 region has the DNA TGCAGTGCTAGAGTCGCAAGTGAAAAACTGTTTTTT. It encodes CSARVASEKLFF.

The table lists this clone with a few counts. CDR3 DNA: TGTGCCTGGAGGGTGGGATCTGATTCACCCCTCCACTTT. This encodes CAWRVGSDSPLHF. J is TRBJ1-6 and V is TRBV30; D is unclear. The CDR3 sequence is 13 residues long. V was cut by 3 bases and J by 8 bases, with 11 bases left in between. Per germline, CDR1 GTSNPN and CDR2 SVGIG (reference sequence).

This chain connects TRBV28 to TRBJ2-6; 12 bases are shared with TRBD2. CDR1 MDHEN and CDR2 SYDVKM come from the germline V gene. V gave up 2 bases and J gave up 1 base; unmatched junction bases: 6. The length of the CDR3 is 19 residues. This CDR3 reads CASSLRLAGGLSGANVLTF. The CDR3 bases are TGTGCCAGCAGTTTAAGGCTAGCGGGAGGGCTATCTGGGGCCAACGTCCTGACTTTC. Full variable domain (missing parts from reference TRBV28 and TRBJ2-6): DVKVTQSSRYLVKRTGEKVFLECVQDMDHENMFWYRQDPGLGLRLIYFSYDVKMKEKGDIPEGYSVSREKKERFSLILESASTNQTSMYLCASSLRLAGGLSGANVLTFGAGSRLTVL.

The chain couples TRBV5-1 to TRBJ2-7; the D is unclear. The CDR3 length is 14 residues. CDR1 and CDR2 from the germline V gene are SGHRS and YFSETQ. Trimming removed 0 bases at V and 3 bases at J, with 10 bases between. CDR3 region: CASSLEEVFYEQYF. The CDR3 coding sequence is TGCGCCAGCAGCTTGGAGGAAGTGTTCTACGAGCAGTACTTC.

This clone was observed a handful of times. This chain links TRBV28 with TRBJ1-5; a possible D gene is TRBD1 (6 bases). With 6 bases removed from V and 4 bases from J, the gap between germline ends came to 13 bases. This CDR3 spans 14 amino acids. Germline V CDR1 and CDR2: MDHEN, SYDVKM. The CDR3 is CASRYRAVNQPQHF. As DNA, the CDR3 is TGTGCCAGCAGATACAGGGCGGTTAATCAGCCCCAGCATTTT. Variable domain in full (rest from reference TRBV28 and TRBJ1-5): DVKVTQSSRYLVKRTGEKVFLECVQDMDHENMFWYRQDPGLGLRLIYFSYDVKMKEKGDIPEGYSVSREKKERFSLILESASTNQTSMYLCASRYRAVNQPQHFGDGTRLSIL.